This paragraph covers one T cell receptor beta chain sequence. Participant-given clinical history determined each cohort assignment. Recovered Cohort 3 donors showed two negative PCRs, clearance, or symptom resolution. These data come from a study of blood T cell repertoires in COVID-19. Clones were read by immunoSEQ multiplex PCR, and TCRdb kept only the in-frame ones, dropping some. Among a few hundred thousand clones listed, around 89% were seen once. The junction had 8 bases not matched to a gene; V was cut back by 4 bases and J by 2 bases. This CDR3 spans 16 amino acids. CDR1 and CDR2 (germline): SGHTA, FQGNSA.

This TCR was recovered from a young woman who had recovered from COVID-19. The chain recombines TRBV7-2 with TRBJ2-3, with 8 bases fitting TRBD1. Sequencing input: PBMCs or T cells enriched from blood (not recorded which). The CDR3 sequence: CASSSWTGFVTDTQYF. Here the CDR3 DNA reads TGTGCCAGCAGCTCGTGGACAGGGTTCGTCACAGATACGCAGTATTTT. Full variable domain (outside the CDR3, taken from reference TRBV7-2 and TRBJ2-3): GAGVSQSPSNKVTEKGKDVELRCDPISGHTALYWYRQSLGQGLEFLIYFQGNSAPDKSGLPSDRFSAERTGGSVSTLTIQRTQQEDSAVYLCASSSWTGFVTDTQYFGPGTRLTVL.